This is a list of T cell receptor beta chains from one sample in a study of cytomegalovirus exposure and HLA in healthy donors. The table came from immunoSEQ multiplex PCR; TCRdb's copy has only in-frame clones and leaves some out. The data contain 55,000 to 85,000 clones, more than 70% of them singletons. Source material: PBMCs. These receptors came from a woman aged 40 to 50 in good health and CMV-seropositive. CDR3s include the opening cysteine and the closing phenylalanine or tryptophan. Fields, in order: clone size, J gene, V gene, D gene, CDR3 DNA, CDR3 protein. The D gene is left open where the match is weak. Clone sizes are given selectively: once, few, many, or a class where the clone is expanded.

>NA|TRBJ1-5|TRBV9|NA
TGTGCCAGCAGCGTAGACGCGGGGGGCAATCAGCCCCAGCATTTT
CASSVDAGGNQPQHF
>NA|TRBJ2-7|TRBV14|NA
TGTGCCAGCAGCCAAGCCATTGTTGGAGACGAGCAGTACTTC
CASSQAIVGDEQYF
>NA|TRBJ2-5|TRBV10-2|TRBD2
TGCGCCAGCGGACTAGCGGGGGGGCCTGTGGAGACCCAGTACTTC
CASGLAGGPVETQYF
>once|TRBJ1-2|TRBV2|NA
TGTGCCAGCTGTCCCGCTCCGGAGTGGAACTATGGCTACACCTTC
CASCPAPEWNYGYTF
>NA|TRBJ2-7|TRBV10-3|TRBD1
TGTGCCATCAACGGACAGGGAAACTACGAGCAGTGCTTC
CAINGQGNYEQCF
>few|TRBJ2-1|TRBV15|TRBD2
TGTGCCACCCACCGAAGGGGCGGGGGGAGCAGGTACAATGAGCAGTTCTTC
CATHRRGGGSRYNEQFF
>few|TRBJ1-6|TRBV4-1|NA
TGCGCCAGCAGCCAAGAAGGGAGCTCCTATAATTCACCCCTCCACTTT
CASSQEGSSYNSPLHF
>NA|TRBJ1-2|TRBV5-1|NA
TGCGCCAGCAGTTCCAAGGACACCAATTCTAACTATGGCTACACCTTC
CASSSKDTNSNYGYTF
>NA|TRBJ2-7|TRBV18|NA
TGTGCCAGCTCACCTATGGGACAATCCTACGAGCAGTACTTC
CASSPMGQSYEQYF
>NA|TRBJ1-2|TRBV5-6|TRBD1
TGTGCCAGCAGCTCTGACAGGGAAAGGATCCGCTATGGCTACACCTTC
CASSSDRERIRYGYTF
>once|TRBJ2-7|TRBV16|NA
TGTGCCAGCAGCCAAGGGGCAGCCCGCTCCTACGAGCAGTACTTC
CASSQGAARSYEQYF
>NA|TRBJ1-6|TRBV5-4|TRBD1
TGTGCCAGCAGCAGGACAGGGGGCGATTCACCCCTCCACTTT
CASSRTGGDSPLHF
>NA|TRBJ1-2|TRBV30|TRBD1
TGTGCCTGGAGCCCACGACAGGGGGCATGGTATGGCTACACCTTC
CAWSPRQGAWYGYTF
>NA|TRBJ2-5|TRBV20-1|NA
TGCAGTGGCGGGAAACAAGAGACCCAGTACTTC
CSGGKQETQYF
>NA|TRBJ1-4|TRBV6-1|TRBD1
TGTGCCAGCAGTGAAATGAATCAGGGGGCGAGGGAAAAACTGTTTTTT
CASSEMNQGAREKLFF